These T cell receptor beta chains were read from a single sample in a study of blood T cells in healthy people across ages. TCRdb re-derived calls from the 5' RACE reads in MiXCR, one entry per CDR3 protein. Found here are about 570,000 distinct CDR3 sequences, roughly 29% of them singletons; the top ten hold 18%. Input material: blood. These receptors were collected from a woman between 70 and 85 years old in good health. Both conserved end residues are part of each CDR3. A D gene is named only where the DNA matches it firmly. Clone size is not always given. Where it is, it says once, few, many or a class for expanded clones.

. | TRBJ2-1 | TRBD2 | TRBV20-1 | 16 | TGCAGTGCTAGAGATCTCACGGGGGGGAACTCCAATGAGCAGTTCTTC | CSARDLTGGNSNEQFF
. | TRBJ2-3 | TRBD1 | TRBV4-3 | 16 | TGCGCCAGCAGCCCCTTTGGGACAGGGGGCCTAGATACGCAGTATTTT | CASSPFGTGGLDTQYF
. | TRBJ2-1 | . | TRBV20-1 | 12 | TGCAGTGCTCGGACAGCGACCAATGAGCAGTTCTTC | CSARTATNEQFF
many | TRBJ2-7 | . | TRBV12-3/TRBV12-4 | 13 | TGTGCCAGCAGCCATGACGTATCCTACGAGCAGTACTTC | CASSHDVSYEQYF
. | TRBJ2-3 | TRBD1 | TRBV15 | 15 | TGTGCCACCAGCAGACCTCAGGGGGCGACAGATACGCAGTATTTT | CATSRPQGATDTQYF
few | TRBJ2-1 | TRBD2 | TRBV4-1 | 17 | TGCGCCAGCAGCCACTTTAGGACTAGCGGGGCCTACAATGAGCAGTTCTTC | CASSHFRTSGAYNEQFF
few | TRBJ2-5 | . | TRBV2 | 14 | TGTGCCAGCAGTGACTCCACCACCCAAGAGACCCAGTACTTC | CASSDSTTQETQYF
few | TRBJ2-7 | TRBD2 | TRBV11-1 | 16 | TGTGCCAGCAGCTTCCCACCAGCGGGGGGGCCCCACGAGCAGTACTTC | CASSFPPAGGPHEQYF
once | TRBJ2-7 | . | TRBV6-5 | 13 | TGTGCCAGCAGTCACGGGACTGGTCACGAGCAGTACTTC | CASSHGTGHEQYF
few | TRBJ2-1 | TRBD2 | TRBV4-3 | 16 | TGCGCCAGCAGCCAAGAGTGGAGCGGGGGGAACGGTGAGCAGTTCTTC | CASSQEWSGGNGEQFF
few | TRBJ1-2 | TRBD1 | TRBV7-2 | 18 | TGTGCCAGCAGCTTAGCCTTCACAGGGGGCGCGGGTAACTATGGCTACACCTTC | CASSLAFTGGAGNYGYTF
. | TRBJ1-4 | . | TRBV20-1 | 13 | TGCAGTGCTACTCTCGGAGGGGAGGAAAAACTGTTTTTT | CSATLGGEEKLFF
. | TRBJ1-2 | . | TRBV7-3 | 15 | TGTGCCAGCAGCTACAAAGGCCTTACTAACTATGGCTACACCTTC | CASSYKGLTNYGYTF
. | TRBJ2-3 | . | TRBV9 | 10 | TGTGCCAGCGGGGCAGATACGCAGTATTTT | CASGADTQYF
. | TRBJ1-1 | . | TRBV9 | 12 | TGTGCCAGCAGCGTAGTCGGCAGGGCGGCTTTCTTT | CASSVVGRAAFF
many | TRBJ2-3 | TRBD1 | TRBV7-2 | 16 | TGTGCCAGCAGCAGGAGACAGGGGGGTCGCACAGATACGCAGTATTTT | CASSRRQGGRTDTQYF
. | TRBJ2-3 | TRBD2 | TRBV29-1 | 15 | TGCAGCGCCCAATCTAGCGGGACTTACACAGATACGCAGTATTTT | CSAQSSGTYTDTQYF
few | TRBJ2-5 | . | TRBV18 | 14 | TGTGCCAGCTCACCGAGGTCCTCCGGGGAGACCCAGTACTTC | CASSPRSSGETQYF
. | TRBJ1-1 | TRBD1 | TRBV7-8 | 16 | TGTGCCAGCAGCTTAGGGGGGACAGGGCCGAACACTGAAGCTTTCTTT | CASSLGGTGPNTEAFF